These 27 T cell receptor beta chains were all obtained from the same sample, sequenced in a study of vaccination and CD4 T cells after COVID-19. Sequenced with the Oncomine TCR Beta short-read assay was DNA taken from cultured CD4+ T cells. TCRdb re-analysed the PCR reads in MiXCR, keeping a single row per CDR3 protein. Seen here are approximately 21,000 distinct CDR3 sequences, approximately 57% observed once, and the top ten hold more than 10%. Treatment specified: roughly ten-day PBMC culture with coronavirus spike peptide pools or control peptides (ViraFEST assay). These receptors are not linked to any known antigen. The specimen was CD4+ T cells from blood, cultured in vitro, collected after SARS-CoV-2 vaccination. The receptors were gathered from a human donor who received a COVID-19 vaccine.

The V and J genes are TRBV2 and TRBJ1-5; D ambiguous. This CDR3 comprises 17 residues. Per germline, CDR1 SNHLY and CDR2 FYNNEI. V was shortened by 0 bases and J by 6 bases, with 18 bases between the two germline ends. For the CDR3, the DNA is TGTGCCAGCAGTGAAGCGCTTCCAGCGTTGGGAAGTCAGCCCCAGCATTTT. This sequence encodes CASSEALPALGSQPQHF.

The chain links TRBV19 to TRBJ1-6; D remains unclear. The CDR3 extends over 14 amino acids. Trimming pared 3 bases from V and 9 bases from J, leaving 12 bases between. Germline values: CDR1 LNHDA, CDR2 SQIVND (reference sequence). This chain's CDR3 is CASSILEITSPLHF. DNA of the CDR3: TGTGCCAGTAGTATTTTGGAGATTACTTCACCCCTCCACTTT. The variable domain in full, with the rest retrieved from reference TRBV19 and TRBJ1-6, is DGGITQSPKYLFRKEGQNVTLSCEQNLNHDAMYWYRQDPGQGLRLIYYSQIVNDFQKGDIAEGYSVSREKKESFPLTVTSAQKNPTAFYLCASSILEITSPLHFGNGTRLTVT.

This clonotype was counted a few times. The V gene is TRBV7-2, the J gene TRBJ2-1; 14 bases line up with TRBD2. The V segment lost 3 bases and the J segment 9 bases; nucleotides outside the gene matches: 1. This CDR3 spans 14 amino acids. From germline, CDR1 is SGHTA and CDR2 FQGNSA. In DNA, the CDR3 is TGTGCCAGCAGCTTGACTAGCGGGGGGGGTGAGCAGTTCTTC. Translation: CASSLTSGGGEQFF.

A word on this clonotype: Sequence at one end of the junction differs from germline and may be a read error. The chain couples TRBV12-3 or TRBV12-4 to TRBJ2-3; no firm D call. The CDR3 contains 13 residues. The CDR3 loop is CASNQDRTDTQYF. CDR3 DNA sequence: TGCGCCAGCAACCAGGACCGCACAGATACGCAGTATTTT.

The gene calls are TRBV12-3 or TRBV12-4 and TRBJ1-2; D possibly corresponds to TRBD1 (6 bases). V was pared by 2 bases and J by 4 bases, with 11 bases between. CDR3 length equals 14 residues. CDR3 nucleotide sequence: TGTGCCAGCAGTTTATCAGGGGTCTCCTATGGCTACACCTTC. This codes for CASSLSGVSYGYTF.

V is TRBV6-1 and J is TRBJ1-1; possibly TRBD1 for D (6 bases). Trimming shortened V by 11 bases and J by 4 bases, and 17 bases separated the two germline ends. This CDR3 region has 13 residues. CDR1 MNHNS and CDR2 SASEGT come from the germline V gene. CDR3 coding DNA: TGTGCCGCCAAGGGGGGCCCCAGCACTGAAGCTTTCTTT. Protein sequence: CAAKGGPSTEAFF.

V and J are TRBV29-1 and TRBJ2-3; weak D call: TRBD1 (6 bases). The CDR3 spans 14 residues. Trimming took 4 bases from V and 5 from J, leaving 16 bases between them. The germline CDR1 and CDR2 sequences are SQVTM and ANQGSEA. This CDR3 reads CSVVIARGLDTQYF. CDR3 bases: TGCAGCGTTGTGATTGCCAGGGGATTAGATACGCAGTATTTT.

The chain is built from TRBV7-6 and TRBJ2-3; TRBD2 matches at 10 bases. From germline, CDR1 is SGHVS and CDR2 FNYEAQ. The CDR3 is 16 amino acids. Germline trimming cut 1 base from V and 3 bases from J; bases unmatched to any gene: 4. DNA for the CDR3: TGTGCCAGCAGCTTAGGAGCGGGGGGGCCGACAGATACGCAGTATTTT. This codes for CASSLGAGGPTDTQYF. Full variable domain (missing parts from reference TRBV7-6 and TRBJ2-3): GAGVSQSPRYKVTKRGQDVALRCDPISGHVSLYWYRQALGQGPEFLTYFNYEAQQDKSGLPNDRFSAERPEGSISTLTIQRTEQRDSAMYRCASSLGAGGPTDTQYFGPGTRLTVL.

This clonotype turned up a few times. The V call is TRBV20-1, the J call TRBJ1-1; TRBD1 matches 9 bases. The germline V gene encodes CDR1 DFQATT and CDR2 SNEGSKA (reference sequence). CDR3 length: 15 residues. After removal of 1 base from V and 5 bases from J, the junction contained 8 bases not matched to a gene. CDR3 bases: TGCAGTGCTAGAGCCGTGGACAGGGGTGCTACTGAAGCTTTCTTT. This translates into CSARAVDRGATEAFF.

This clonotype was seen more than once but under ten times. CDR3 coding DNA: TGTGCCAGCAGTTTAAGTTTTCAGGCAGATACGCAGTATTTT. Encoded protein: CASSLSFQADTQYF. This sequence joins TRBV27 and TRBJ2-3, with D unclear. The germline CDR1 and CDR2 sequences are MNHEY and SMNVEV (reference sequence). CDR3 length equals 14 residues. With 2 bases removed from V and 4 bases from J, the gap between germline ends came to 10 bases.

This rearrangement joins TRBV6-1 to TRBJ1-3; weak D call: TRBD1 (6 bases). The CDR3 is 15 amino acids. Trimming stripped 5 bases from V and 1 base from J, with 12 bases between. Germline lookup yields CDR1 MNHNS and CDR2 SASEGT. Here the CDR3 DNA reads TGTGCCAGCAGTCCGGACAGCGGTTCTGGAAACACCATATATTTT. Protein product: CASSPDSGSGNTIYF.

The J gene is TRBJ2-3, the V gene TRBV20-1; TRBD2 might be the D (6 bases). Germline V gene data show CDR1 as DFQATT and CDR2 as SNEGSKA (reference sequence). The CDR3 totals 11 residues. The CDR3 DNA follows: TGCGCGACTAGAAGGACAGATACGCAGTATTTT. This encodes CATRRTDTQYF.

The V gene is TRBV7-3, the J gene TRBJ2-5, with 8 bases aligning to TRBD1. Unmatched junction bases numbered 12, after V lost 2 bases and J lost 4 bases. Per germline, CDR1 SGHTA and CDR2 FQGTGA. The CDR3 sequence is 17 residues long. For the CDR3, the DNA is TGTGCCAGCAGCTTAGGGTTGGGACAGGATTCCCGAGAGACCCAGTACTTC. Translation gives CASSLGLGQDSRETQYF. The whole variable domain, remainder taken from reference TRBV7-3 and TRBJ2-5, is GAGVSQTPSNKVTEKGKYVELRCDPISGHTALYWYRQSLGQGPEFLIYFQGTGAADDSGLPNDRFFAVRPEGSVSTLKIQRTERGDSAVYLCASSLGLGQDSRETQYFGPGTRLLVL.

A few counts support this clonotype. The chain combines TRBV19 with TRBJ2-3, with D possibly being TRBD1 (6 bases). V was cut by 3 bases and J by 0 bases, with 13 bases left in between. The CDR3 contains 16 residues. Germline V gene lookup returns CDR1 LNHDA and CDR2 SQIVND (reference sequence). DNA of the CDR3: TGTGCCAGTAGTATCAACGGAGACAGGAGCACAGATACGCAGTATTTT. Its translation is CASSINGDRSTDTQYF. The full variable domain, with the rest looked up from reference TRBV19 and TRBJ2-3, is DGGITQSPKYLFRKEGQNVTLSCEQNLNHDAMYWYRQDPGQGLRLIYYSQIVNDFQKGDIAEGYSVSREKKESFPLTVTSAQKNPTAFYLCASSINGDRSTDTQYFGPGTRLTVL.

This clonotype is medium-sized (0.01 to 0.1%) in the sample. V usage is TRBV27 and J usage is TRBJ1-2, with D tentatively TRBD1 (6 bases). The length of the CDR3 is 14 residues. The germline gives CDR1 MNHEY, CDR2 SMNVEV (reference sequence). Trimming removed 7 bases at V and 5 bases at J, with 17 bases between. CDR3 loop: CASTDLRGKYGYTF. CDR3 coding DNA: TGTGCCAGCACCGATCTCAGGGGAAAGTATGGCTACACCTTC.

The CDR3 nucleotides read TGTGCCAGCAGCACCCTAGCGGGCTCCTACAATGAGCAGTTCTTC. Translation: CASSTLAGSYNEQFF. The rearrangement joins TRBV11-3 to TRBJ2-1, with 8 bases aligning to TRBD2. This CDR3 contains 15 residues. The V gene's germline CDR1 is SGHNT and CDR2 YENEEA. V was pared by 5 bases and J by 0 bases, with 3 bases of the junction left unmatched.

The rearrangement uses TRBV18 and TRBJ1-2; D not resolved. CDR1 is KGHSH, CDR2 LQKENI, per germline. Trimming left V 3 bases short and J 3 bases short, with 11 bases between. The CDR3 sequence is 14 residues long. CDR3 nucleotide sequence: TGTGCCAGCTCACCTCTGGCCTCTGACTATGGCTACACCTTC. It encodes CASSPLASDYGYTF.

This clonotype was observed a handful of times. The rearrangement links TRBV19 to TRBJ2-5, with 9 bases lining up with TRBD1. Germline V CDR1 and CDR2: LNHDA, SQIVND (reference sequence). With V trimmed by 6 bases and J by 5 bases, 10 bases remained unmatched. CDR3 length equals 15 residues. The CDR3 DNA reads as TGTGCCAGTAGCAACCTGGACAGGGGATTGGAGACCCAGTACTTC. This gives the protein CASSNLDRGLETQYF.

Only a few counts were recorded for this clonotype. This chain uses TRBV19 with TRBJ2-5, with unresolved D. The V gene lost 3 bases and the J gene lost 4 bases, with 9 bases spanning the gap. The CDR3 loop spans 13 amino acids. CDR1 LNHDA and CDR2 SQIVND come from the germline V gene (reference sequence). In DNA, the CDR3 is TGTGCCAGTAGTATCGGGCGAAGAGAGACCCAGTACTTC. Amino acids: CASSIGRRETQYF.

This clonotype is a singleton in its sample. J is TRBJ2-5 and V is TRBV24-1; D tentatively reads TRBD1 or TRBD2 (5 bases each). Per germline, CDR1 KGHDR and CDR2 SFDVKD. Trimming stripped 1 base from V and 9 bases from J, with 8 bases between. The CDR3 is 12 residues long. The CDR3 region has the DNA TGTGCCACCAGTGATTTTTGGGGGTCCCAGTACTTC. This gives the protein CATSDFWGSQYF.

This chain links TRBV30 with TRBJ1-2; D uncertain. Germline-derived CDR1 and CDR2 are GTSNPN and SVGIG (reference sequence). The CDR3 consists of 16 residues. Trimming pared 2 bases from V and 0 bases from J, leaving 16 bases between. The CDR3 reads CAWSFDSTDANYGYTF. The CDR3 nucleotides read TGTGCCTGGAGTTTCGACTCCACCGACGCTAACTATGGCTACACCTTC.

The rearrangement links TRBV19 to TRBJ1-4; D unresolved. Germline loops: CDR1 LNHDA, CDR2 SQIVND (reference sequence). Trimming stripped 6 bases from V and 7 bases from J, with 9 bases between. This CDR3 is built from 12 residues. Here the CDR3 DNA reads TGTGCCAGTAGCATTCTAGGTGAAAAACTGTTTTTT. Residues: CASSILGEKLFF. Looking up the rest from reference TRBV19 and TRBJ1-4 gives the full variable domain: DGGITQSPKYLFRKEGQNVTLSCEQNLNHDAMYWYRQDPGQGLRLIYYSQIVNDFQKGDIAEGYSVSREKKESFPLTVTSAQKNPTAFYLCASSILGEKLFFGSGTQLSVL.

The CDR3 reads CASSTGGKDYGYTF. The CDR3 DNA follows: TGTGCCAGCAGCACCGGGGGTAAGGACTATGGCTACACCTTC. The chain uses TRBV9 and TRBJ1-2; perhaps TRBD1 as D (5 bases). The V end lost 4 bases, the J end lost 3 bases, and 13 bases lay between the germline ends. There are 14 residues in the CDR3. CDR1 SGDLS and CDR2 YYNGEE come from the germline V gene.

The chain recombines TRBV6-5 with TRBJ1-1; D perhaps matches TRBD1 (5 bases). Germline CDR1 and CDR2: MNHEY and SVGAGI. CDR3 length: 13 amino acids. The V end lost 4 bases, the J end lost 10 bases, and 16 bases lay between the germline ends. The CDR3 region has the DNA TGTGCCAGCAGTTGGGGACCAGTCGTAGGAGCTTTCTTT. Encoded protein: CASSWGPVVGAFF.

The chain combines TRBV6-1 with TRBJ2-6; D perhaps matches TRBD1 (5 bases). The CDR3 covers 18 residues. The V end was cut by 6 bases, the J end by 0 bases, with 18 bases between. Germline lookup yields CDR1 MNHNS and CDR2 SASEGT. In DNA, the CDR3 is TGTGCCAGCAGGGTAGACAGTCTAGTCGCCTCTGGGGCCAACGTCCTGACTTTC. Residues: CASRVDSLVASGANVLTF.

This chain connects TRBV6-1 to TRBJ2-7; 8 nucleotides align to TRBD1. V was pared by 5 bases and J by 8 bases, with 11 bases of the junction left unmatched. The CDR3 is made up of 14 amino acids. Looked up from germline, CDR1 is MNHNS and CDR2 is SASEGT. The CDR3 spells CASSPPGQGHQQYF. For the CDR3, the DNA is TGTGCCAGCAGTCCACCCGGACAGGGACACCAGCAGTACTTC.

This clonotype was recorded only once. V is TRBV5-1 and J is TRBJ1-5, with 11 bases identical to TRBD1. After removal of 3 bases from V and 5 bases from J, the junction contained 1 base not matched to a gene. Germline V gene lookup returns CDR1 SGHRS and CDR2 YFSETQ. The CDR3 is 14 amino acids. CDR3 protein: CASSSGQGDQPQHF. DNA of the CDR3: TGCGCCAGCAGCTCGGGACAGGGGGATCAGCCCCAGCATTTT.